This record looks at one TCR beta chain sequence and its context. One junction end does not reproduce the germline sequence, and a read error may be involved. The sample is drawn from a study of blood T cells in healthy people across ages. A second PCR of 7 to 11 cycles used a sample-barcoded 5' primer and a J-beta primer mix. Each CDR3 protein is one row after TCRdb ran MiXCR on the 5' RACE reads. The sample consists of around 1.5 million distinct CDR3 sequences, approximately 38% of them appearing once. PBMCs numbering at least 6.5 million were isolated per sample. Germline V gives CDR1 SGHRS, CDR2 YFSETQ. The CDR3 runs to 16 residues.

Sequenced input: blood. The V and J genes are TRBV5-1 and TRBJ2-5; 7 bases fit TRBD1. This clonotype was sampled from a woman aged 18-29 years in good health. The CDR3 region is CAGSFTQGVLGETQYF. CDR3 nucleotide sequence: TGCGCCGGCAGCTTCACTCAGGGGGTTCTAGGAGAGACCCAGTACTTC.